This TCR beta chain was found in a study of shared clonotypes between healthy human individuals. Study-wide points: Few donors restricted represented genetic and exposure-history diversity.

Here immunoSEQ multiplex PCR was the method, and the copy in TCRdb shows in-frame clones only, minus some. In the table there are about 2.2 million clones, just under 95% of which are singletons. The CDR3 is made up of 13 amino acids. Trimming removed 1 base from V and 6 bases from J, with 7 bases in between. The germline gives CDR1 LNHNV, CDR2 YYDKDF (reference sequence). Selected positively for CCR7 and CD45RO-negative, naive CD8 cells excluded terminally differentiated effector memory CD45RA+ cells. Adult Caucasians living in Nashville, Tennessee made up all of the donors. Regarding this clone: The antigen remains unidentified.

Sequencing was carried out using naive CD8+ T cells from PBMCs. This receptor was taken from a man aged 18 to 30 in good health. Some clones in this sample may be carry-over from other donors' samples. This chain connects TRBV15 to TRBJ1-5; D perhaps matches TRBD1 (5 bases). The CDR3 DNA is TGTGCCACCAGCAGAGCCGGGGGTCAGCCCCAGCATTTT. Protein sequence: CATSRAGGQPQHF.